This TCR beta chain was obtained from a study of OX40 agonist ivuxolimab in advanced cancers. About the study as a whole: Ivuxolimab was a fully human IgG2 agonistic monoclonal antibody targeting the costimulatory receptor OX40 (CD134). Intravenous ivuxolimab was administered to patients every 2 weeks at six dose levels: 0.01, 0.1, 0.3, 1.5, 3 and 10 mg/kg. Among the 52 dose-escalation patients, approximately 20 had hepatocellular carcinoma, approximately 15 melanoma, 9 renal cell carcinoma and 9 head and neck cancer. The dose-escalation cohort was 82.7% male with a mean age of approximately 60 years, ranging from roughly 23 to 80. Patients were allowed to have had prior anti-PD-1, anti-PD-L1 or anti-CTLA-4 therapy, and around 37% of the dose-escalation patients had previously received checkpoint inhibitors. Partial responses occurred in three dose-escalation patients: two with cutaneous melanoma and one with hepatocellular carcinoma. Peripheral TCRbeta sequencing was intended to test whether TCR sequence diversity was altered and clonal T-cell expansion was caused by ivuxolimab. The paper describes the monotherapy dose-escalation part (N ≈ 51 patients) of the phase I trial of ivuxolimab. The paper's findings and limits, for the study overall: On average, CD8+ T cells showed more expanded clones than CD4+ T cells after ivuxolimab. At doses of 0.1 to 3.0 mg/kg, clonal expansion of both CD4+ and CD8+ T cells in blood was seen between baseline and week 6. Partial responders in the 0.1-3.0 mg/kg groups had among the lowest normalized peripheral clonal expansion, especially among CD8+ T cells. The antigen specificity of the clonally expanded peripheral T cells was not determined. Low levels of normalized T-cell clonal expansion were also shown by some nonresponding patients.

The trial excluded patients who had a history of autoimmune disease or who were on systemic immunosuppression. Peripheral blood for TCR sequencing was drawn from every dose cohort at baseline, at cycle 4 day 1 and at cycle 7 day 1. Samples came from an open-label, multicenter, first-in-human phase I dose-escalation trial of ivuxolimab. Adults with locally advanced or metastatic melanoma, renal cell carcinoma, hepatocellular carcinoma or head and neck squamous cell carcinoma were enrolled in the trial. Before TCR sequencing, CD4+ T cells and CD8+ T cells were sorted from peripheral blood as separate populations. Genomic DNA was isolated from the sorted cells so that the TCRbeta CDR3 region could be sequenced. The immunoSEQ Assay was used to sequence the TCRbeta CDR3 regions. TCRdb holds this immuneACCESS table with in-frame rearrangements only. Some clones are missing; in checked studies, unresolved V genes explain under half, and the rest has no known cause. Within this sample are 14,000 or so clones, with roughly 71% of them counted one time only. 35% to 40% of the sample is held by the ten biggest clonotypes.

The CDR3 covers 14 residues, taking in both the cysteine and the phenylalanine. The CDR3 DNA has 42 bases and is translated from base 1. CDR1 and CDR2 are drawn from the germline V gene: SQVTM, ANQGSEA. Trimmed from V: 1 base; trimmed from J: 5 bases; junction bases lacking a gene match: 7. As regards this clone: Its antigen remains unidentified. No much larger clone is present one base from it, and per-base qualities are unavailable.

The chain is made from TRBV29-1 and TRBJ1-2, with TRBD1 matching 7 junction bases. The sample here was CD4+ or CD8+ T cells sorted from blood, taken in a trial of the OX40 agonist ivuxolimab. The sequence was collected from an adult with an advanced solid tumor such as melanoma, head and neck, liver or kidney cancer. The CDR3 protein is CSVEVKGQQYGYTF. The DNA sequence is TGCAGCGTTGAAGTAAAGGGACAGCAGTATGGCTACACCTTC.